The 17 T cell receptor beta chains presented below share a single source sample, sequenced in a study of T cells in Graves' hyperthyroidism and ophthalmopathy. Amplification yielded TCR beta CDR3 regions, with RNA transcripts as the source. The HTBI set primed first-round TCR CDR3 RT-PCR. TCRdb redid the calling of the multiplex PCR reads with MiXCR, one entry per CDR3 protein. The sample includes more than 300,000 distinct CDR3 sequences, approximately 17% seen only once; the top ten take less than 45%. Sample: blood. These receptors all stem from a man between 18 and 29 years old with Graves' ophthalmopathy.

There are many counts of this clonotype. This chain joins TRBV20-1 and TRBJ2-1; maybe TRBD2 (7 bases). Germline V gene data show CDR1 as DFQATT and CDR2 as SNEGSKA (reference sequence). Trimming shortened V by 0 bases and J by 8 bases, and 14 bases separated the two germline ends. This CDR3 contains 14 residues. The CDR3, as DNA: TGCAGTGCTAGAGATCGAGGGGGGGCCCATGAGCAGTTCTTC. Translating it yields CSARDRGGAHEQFF.

The table lists this clonotype with a few counts. This rearrangement joins TRBV6-1 to TRBJ2-4; 7 bases map to TRBD1. This CDR3 spans 14 amino acids. The germline CDR1 and CDR2 sequences are MNHNS and SASEGT. With V trimmed by 1 base and J by 7 bases, 4 bases remained unmatched. CDR3 in amino acids: CASSEGTGLNIQYF. The CDR3, as DNA: TGTGCCAGCAGTGAAGGGACAGGACTTAACATTCAGTACTTC.

The chain links TRBV28 to TRBJ2-3; 15 bases are a match to TRBD2. The germline CDR1 and CDR2 sequences are MDHEN and SYDVKM. The V and J ends lost 5 bases and 5 bases, in that order; junction bases with no gene match: 14. The CDR3 length is 19 residues. CDR3 sequence (DNA): TGTGCCAGCAGTGAGTCTTTAATGGGACTAGCGGGGGGCCGAGATACGCAGTATTTT. Translation: CASSESLMGLAGGRDTQYF.

This clonotype was counted ten times or more. The chain joins TRBV13 to TRBJ2-7; D remains unclear. This CDR3 region has 14 residues. Germline assignment: CDR1 PRHDT and CDR2 FYEKMQ (reference sequence). V shed 4 bases and J shed 5 bases, with 15 bases lying between them. The CDR3 nucleotides are TGTGCCAGCAGCTCATCGGCCCGGAAGCACGAGCAGTACTTC. It translates to CASSSSARKHEQYF.

The chain recombines TRBV7-9 with TRBJ2-1; 15 bases fit TRBD2. Germline V CDR1 and CDR2: SEHNR, FQNEAQ (reference sequence). The CDR3 totals 15 residues. With V trimmed by 8 bases and J by 6 bases, 5 bases remained unmatched. Here the CDR3 DNA reads TGTGCCAGCCGCGGACTAGCGGGGGGGCCCAATGAGCAGTTCTTC. Translated, it gives CASRGLAGGPNEQFF. The variable domain in full, with the rest retrieved from reference TRBV7-9 and TRBJ2-1, is DTGVSQNPRHKITKRGQNVTFRCDPISEHNRLYWYRQTLGQGPEFLTYFQNEAQLEKSRLLSDRFSAERPKGSFSTLEIQRTEQGDSAMYLCASRGLAGGPNEQFFGPGTRLTVL.

A word on this clonotype: A much larger clonotype is one base distant, so this may be a read error. The chain couples TRBV7-6 to TRBJ2-5, with D perhaps matching TRBD1 (8 bases). The germline V gene encodes CDR1 SGHVS and CDR2 FNYEAQ. This CDR3 has 15 amino acids. CDR3 in amino acids: CASSLYRGGQETRYF. Here the CDR3 DNA reads TGTGCCAGCAGCTTATACAGGGGGGGCCAAGAGACCCGGTACTTC.

The chain is built from TRBV19 and TRBJ2-3; possible D gene TRBD1, 6 bases. Deletions cut 5 bases from V and 3 bases from J, with 21 bases between. The CDR3 spans 17 residues. CDR1 is LNHDA, CDR2 SQIVND, per germline (reference sequence). The CDR3 DNA reads TGTGCCAGTAGTTCAAGTACCGGGACAATTAATACAGATACGCAGTATTTT. It yields the protein CASSSSTGTINTDTQYF.

To note about this clonotype: Possible read error: a much larger clone is one base away. The chain uses TRBV20-1 and TRBJ2-1, with 7 bases that match TRBD2. The germline V gene has CDR1 DFQATT and CDR2 SNEGSKA (reference sequence). CDR3 length: 14 residues. CDR3 in DNA: TGCAGAGCCATTACTAGCGACTCCTACAATGAGCAGTTCTTC. Its translation: CRAITSDSYNEQFF.

This clonotype was seen repeatedly, ten times or more. The chain links TRBV6-5 to TRBJ1-6, with unresolved D. The germline V gene encodes CDR1 MNHEY and CDR2 SVGAGI. V was pared by 0 bases and J by 9 bases, with 12 bases between. The CDR3 sequence is 15 residues long. CDR3 loop: CASSYSPGGISPLHF. The CDR3 bases are TGTGCCAGCAGTTACTCGCCCGGAGGGATTTCACCCCTCCACTTT.

This clonotype was counted ten times or more. The chain carries TRBV13 and TRBJ2-7; 9 nucleotides match TRBD2. The CDR3 totals 18 residues. Trimming cost V 1 base and J 5 bases; bases outside gene matches: 15. The germline CDR1 and CDR2 sequences are PRHDT and FYEKMQ (reference sequence). The CDR3 here is CASSLDGRGSGGMNEQYF. The CDR3, as DNA: TGTGCCAGCAGCTTAGATGGTCGAGGTAGCGGGGGCATGAACGAGCAGTACTTC.

This clonotype was seen only a few times. This sequence joins TRBV18 and TRBJ2-3; 8 positions match TRBD2. The V segment lost 6 bases and the J segment 4 bases; nucleotides outside the gene matches: 6. CDR1 and CDR2 (germline): KGHSH, LQKENI. The CDR3 is made up of 14 amino acids. CDR3 coding DNA: TGTGCCAGCTCTACCGGGGGGGCCCCAGATACGCAGTATTTT. It translates to CASSTGGAPDTQYF.

There are many counts of this clonotype. A read error may produce the germline difference seen at one junction end. The chain combines TRBV7-3 with TRBJ1-1; D not certain. The CDR3 consists of 14 residues. Germline assignment: CDR1 SGHTA and CDR2 FQGTGA. The chain's CDR3 is CASSLTEENTEAFF. CDR3 in DNA: TGTGCCAGCAGCCTAACCGAGGAGAACACTGAAGCTTTCTTT.

This clonotype was detected ten times or more. The chain links TRBV10-3 to TRBJ2-7; unclear D gene. The V and J ends lost 0 bases and 2 bases respectively, with 11 bases between them. The CDR3 runs to 15 residues. The germline CDR1 and CDR2 sequences are ENHRY and SYGVKD. Here the CDR3 DNA reads TGTGCCATCAGTGAGTCGACGGGCGGCCCCTACGAGCAGTACTTC. Encoded protein: CAISESTGGPYEQYF.

This clonotype was detected only a few times. The V call is TRBV27, the J call TRBJ2-1, with D unclear. Trimming stripped 10 bases from V and 0 bases from J, with 13 bases between. The length of the CDR3 is 14 residues. CDR1 is MNHEY, CDR2 SMNVEV, per germline (reference sequence). The CDR3 reads CATSVLSSYNEQFF. The CDR3 region has the DNA TGTGCCACCTCAGTCCTGAGCTCCTACAATGAGCAGTTCTTC.

This clonotype has only a few counts. This chain links TRBV2 with TRBJ1-2; unclear D gene. CDR1 SNHLY and CDR2 FYNNEI come from the germline V gene. Trimming left V 3 bases short and J 6 bases short, with 8 bases between. The CDR3 loop spans 12 amino acids. CDR3 amino acids: CASSERLNGYTF. The DNA for the CDR3 is TGTGCCAGCAGTGAGCGCCTCAATGGCTACACCTTC.

The table lists this clonotype with a few counts. The chain has TRBV9 and TRBJ2-3; D unclear. The CDR3 length is 12 residues. V lost 2 bases and J lost 4, with 5 bases in between. Germline CDR1 SGDLS, CDR2 YYNGEE. CDR3 region: CASSVGSDTQYF. CDR3 DNA sequence: TGTGCCAGCAGCGTGGGGTCAGATACGCAGTATTTT.

This chain joins TRBV19 and TRBJ2-5; possible D gene TRBD1, 8 bases. Germline CDR1 is LNHDA and CDR2 is SQIVND (reference sequence). Trimming removed 10 bases at V and 5 bases at J, with 23 bases between. The length of the CDR3 is 15 residues. CDR3 nucleotides: TGTGCCAACCACCTTGGACAGGGAGGGGACGAGACCCAGTACTTC. It specifies CANHLGQGGDETQYF. Variable domain in full (rest from reference TRBV19 and TRBJ2-5): DGGITQSPKYLFRKEGQNVTLSCEQNLNHDAMYWYRQDPGQGLRLIYYSQIVNDFQKGDIAEGYSVSREKKESFPLTVTSAQKNPTAFYLCANHLGQGGDETQYFGPGTRLLVL.